The sequence of this T cell receptor (beta chain) was determined in a study of cytomegalovirus exposure and HLA in healthy donors. The junction had 11 bases not matched to a gene; V was cut back by 6 bases and J by 3 bases. Germline V gene lookup returns CDR1 ENHRY and CDR2 SYGVKD. The CDR3 is 16 residues long. Amplification used 60 Vbeta primers and 13 Jbeta primers. Repertoires were generated with immunoSEQ multiplex PCR, while TCRdb's copy carries only in-frame clones and drops some. Of about 160,000 clones detected, about 75% appear once; the ten largest clones hold around 0.98%. Comment on this clone: The antigen remains undetermined.

General study points: It was confirmed in vitro that a few of the CMV-associated chains were specific for CMV antigens. Rare TCR sequences dominated, though some public TCRs recurred in many donors. Previously analyzed data showed that most TCR beta V segments were productive at a frequency of about 90% or about 30%. Using a false discovery rate of 0.05, a later analysis showed that 16,951 TCR beta sequences were associated with HLA alleles.

This receptor was taken from a woman between 50 and 59 years old in good health and CMV-seropositive. The chain uses TRBV10-3 and TRBJ1-1, with 9 bases that match TRBD1. Sequencing was carried out using PBMCs. The DNA for the CDR3 is TGTGCCATCAGGCCGGGACAGGGTGGTTGGGACACTGAAGCTTTCTTT. This translates into CAIRPGQGGWDTEAFF.